This T cell receptor (beta chain) was observed in a study of blood T cell repertoires in COVID-19. In the study overall: Researchers got acute and convalescent COVID-19 samples from the United States, Italy and Spain. The cDNA or gDNA used as material had been derived from T cells, B-cell-depleted T cells, or PBMCs.

From germline, CDR1 is MGHRA and CDR2 YSYEKL. CDR3 length equals 16 residues. The ends lost 0 bases at V and 5 bases at J; junction bases unmatched: 4. Study processing details: Reference gene primer amplification gave nucleated cell count estimates. Repertoires were generated with immunoSEQ multiplex PCR, while TCRdb's copy carries only in-frame clones and drops some. V and J calls and clone size are as listed in that table; D and trimming were resolved from the DNA. The table records roughly 400,000 clones, more than 75% of them present only once. The sample consisted of peripheral blood. This chain uses TRBV4-1 with TRBJ1-3, with TRBD1 matching 10 bases. This clonotype was sampled from a woman aged 60-70 years with COVID-19, enrolled during active disease. The CDR3 bases are TGCGCCAGCAGCCAAGATGGACAGGGGGGACGAAACACCATATATTTT. Protein sequence: CASSQDGQGGRNTIYF.